A single sample is the source of the 30 T cell receptor beta chains below, sequenced in a study of cytomegalovirus exposure and HLA in healthy donors. Primers: 60 Vbeta forward and 13 Jbeta reverse. The method was immunoSEQ multiplex PCR; TCRdb's version includes in-frame clones alone and lacks a portion of them. The repertoire shows around 70,000 clones; the top ten hold under 6.5%. The material sequenced was PBMCs. Source of these receptors: a man aged 40-50 years in good health and CMV-seronegative.

This rearrangement joins TRBV11-2 to TRBJ1-1, with D possibly being TRBD1 (6 bases). V lost 0 bases, J lost 5 bases, and 16 bases lay in between. The CDR3 is 16 residues long. The V gene's germline CDR1 is SGHAT and CDR2 FQNNGV. For the CDR3, the DNA is TGTGCCAGCAGCTTAGATCGGGGGGCGGGGGTGACTGAAGCTTTCTTT. It specifies CASSLDRGAGVTEAFF.

The V gene is TRBV5-1, the J gene TRBJ2-3; TRBD2 matches at 10 bases. The V segment lost 5 bases and the J segment 0 bases; nucleotides outside the gene matches: 6. Germline V gene lookup returns CDR1 SGHRS and CDR2 YFSETQ. The CDR3 extends over 16 amino acids. CDR3 amino acids: CASSKLLAGSTDTQYF. CDR3 sequence (DNA): TGCGCCAGCAGTAAGCTACTAGCGGGGAGCACAGATACGCAGTATTTT.

V and J are TRBV7-9 and TRBJ2-7; no firm D call. Trimming took 6 bases from V and 6 from J, leaving 24 bases between them. The germline V gene has CDR1 SEHNR and CDR2 FQNEAQ (reference sequence). The CDR3 spans 16 residues. The CDR3 sequence is CASSPTPNNNVPEQYF. CDR3 nucleotides: TGTGCCAGCAGTCCAACCCCGAATAACAACGTCCCCGAGCAGTACTTC.

The V gene is TRBV7-6, the J gene TRBJ2-7; 8 bases line up with TRBD1. In germline, CDR1 is SGHVS, CDR2 FNYEAQ. The CDR3 contains 14 residues. Trimming took 5 bases from V and 4 from J; bases not matched to a gene: 7. Here the CDR3 reads CASSQGQVNYEQYF. CDR3 coding DNA: TGTGCCAGCAGCCAGGGACAGGTGAATTACGAGCAGTACTTC.

The rearrangement uses TRBV29-1 and TRBJ1-1; D remains unclear. Between the trimmed V and J ends, which lost 5 bases and 5 bases, there was a span of 12 bases. In germline, CDR1 is SQVTM, CDR2 ANQGSEA. The CDR3 sequence is 12 residues long. The CDR3 here is CSVNRGMTEAFF. In nucleotides, the CDR3 is TGCAGCGTTAACCGGGGAATGACTGAAGCTTTCTTT.

The rearrangement uses TRBV4-3 and TRBJ2-1; tentatively, D is TRBD2 (6 bases). In germline, CDR1 is LGHNA, CDR2 YSLEER. The V and J ends lost 0 bases and 7 bases respectively, with 13 bases between them. This CDR3 is built from 15 residues. The CDR3 sequence is CASSQDRISGNEQFF. The DNA for the CDR3 is TGCGCCAGCAGCCAAGATCGGATTAGCGGTAATGAGCAGTTCTTC.

The CDR3 region has the DNA TGCAGCGCCGAGGGCAACTACGAGCAGTACTTC. This translates into CSAEGNYEQYF. The chain employs TRBV29-1 and TRBJ2-7; possible D gene TRBD2, 5 bases. CDR1 is SQVTM, CDR2 ANQGSEA, per germline. The V end lost 7 bases, the J end lost 3 bases, and 10 bases lay between the germline ends. The CDR3 runs to 11 residues.

The chain uses TRBV4-3 and TRBJ2-3; TRBD2 matches at 7 bases. Per the germline V gene, CDR1 is LGHNA and CDR2 is YSLEER. Unmatched junction bases numbered 8, after V lost 0 bases and J lost 5 bases. This CDR3 has 16 amino acids. CDR3 residues: CASSQDWATSLDTQYF. The CDR3 DNA follows: TGCGCCAGCAGCCAAGATTGGGCGACTAGCTTAGATACGCAGTATTTT.

This chain links TRBV19 with TRBJ1-1, with unresolved D. This CDR3 region has 13 residues. Germline V lookup: CDR1 LNHDA, CDR2 SQIVND (reference sequence). V lost 1 base and J 5 bases, leaving 8 bases between the germline ends. CDR3: CASSIVLGTEAFF. CDR3 bases: TGTGCCAGTAGTATAGTCCTCGGGACTGAAGCTTTCTTT.

The V call is TRBV6-1, the J call TRBJ2-3; D possibly corresponds to TRBD2 (5 bases). Germline CDR1 reads MNHNS; CDR2 reads SASEGT. V was clipped by 3 bases and J by 3 bases, with 13 bases between them. This CDR3 region has 15 residues. CDR3 loop: CASSDSGSTTDTQYF. CDR3 DNA: TGTGCCAGCAGTGATTCTGGGAGTACTACAGATACGCAGTATTTT.

V is TRBV14 and J is TRBJ2-5, with TRBD1 matching 9 bases. After removal of 4 bases from V and 2 bases from J, the junction contained 8 bases not matched to a gene. The CDR3 length is 16 residues. The germline V gene encodes CDR1 SGHDN and CDR2 FVKESK. The CDR3 DNA is TGTGCCAGCAGCCCTCTCCGTGGACAGGGGCAAGAGACCCAGTACTTC. It encodes CASSPLRGQGQETQYF.

V gene TRBV7-2 combines with J gene TRBJ1-2; TRBD1 matches 10 bases. Per the germline V gene, CDR1 is SGHTA and CDR2 is FQGNSA. This CDR3 has 15 amino acids. Germline trimming cut 5 bases from V and 3 bases from J; bases unmatched to any gene: 6. The CDR3 reads CASSLRDRGDYGYTF. The DNA for the CDR3 is TGTGCCAGCAGCCTCCGGGACAGGGGTGACTATGGCTACACCTTC.

The chain recombines TRBV6-1 with TRBJ1-1, with a weak D call TRBD1 (5 bases). Looked up from germline, CDR1 is MNHNS and CDR2 is SASEGT. The CDR3 has 15 residues. Deletions cut 8 bases from V and 1 base from J, with 17 bases between. The CDR3 sequence: CASPKWGDENTEAFF. CDR3 in DNA: TGTGCCAGCCCCAAGTGGGGGGACGAGAACACTGAAGCTTTCTTT.

CDR3 nucleotides: TGTGCCAGCAGTGAGGACAGGGTAAGAGAGACCCAGTACTTC. Translation gives CASSEDRVRETQYF. The V call is TRBV6-1, the J call TRBJ2-5; 8 bases agree with TRBD1. The CDR3 is 14 residues long. In germline, CDR1 is MNHNS, CDR2 SASEGT. V lost 3 bases to trimming and J lost 4 bases; unmatched junction nucleotides: 4.

The rearrangement links TRBV30 to TRBJ2-7, with 10 positions matching TRBD1. Trimming removed 1 base from V and 7 bases from J; junction bases left unmatched: 10. The CDR3 sequence is 15 residues long. Germline loops: CDR1 GTSNPN, CDR2 SVGIG (reference sequence). This chain's CDR3 is CAWSAGLGQGWEQYF. The CDR3 nucleotides are TGTGCCTGGAGTGCAGGCTTGGGACAGGGGTGGGAGCAGTACTTC.

The J gene is TRBJ2-2, the V gene TRBV7-9; possibly TRBD1 for D (5 bases). The CDR3 sequence is 18 residues long. Germline V CDR1 and CDR2: SEHNR, FQNEAQ (reference sequence). Trimming shortened V by 5 bases and J by 0 bases, and 19 bases separated the two germline ends. The CDR3 sequence: CASSQGTALRSNTGELFF. The CDR3 nucleotides read TGTGCCAGCAGCCAGGGAACAGCACTCCGTTCGAACACCGGGGAGCTGTTTTTT.

The genes are TRBV30 and TRBJ1-3; D is possibly TRBD1 (6 bases). Per the germline V gene, CDR1 is GTSNPN and CDR2 is SVGIG (reference sequence). V gave up 0 bases and J gave up 0 bases, with 9 bases separating them. The CDR3 has 15 amino acids. CDR3 in amino acids: CAWSVQGLSGNTIYF. The CDR3 region has the DNA TGTGCCTGGAGTGTACAGGGCCTCTCTGGAAACACCATATATTTT. Filled out from reference TRBV30 and TRBJ1-3, the complete variable domain reads SQTIHQWPATLVQPVGSPLSLECTVEGTSNPNLYWYRQAAGRGLQLLFYSVGIGQISSEVPQNLSASRPQDRQFILSSKKLLLSDSGFYLCAWSVQGLSGNTIYFGEGSWLTVV.

The rearrangement uses TRBV19 and TRBJ2-1; 9 bases agree with TRBD1. The CDR3 totals 17 residues. The germline V gene encodes CDR1 LNHDA and CDR2 SQIVND (reference sequence). The V segment lost 4 bases and the J segment 1 base; nucleotides outside the gene matches: 8. The CDR3 DNA reads as TGTGCCAGTAGTAGCTACCGGGACAGGGTGTCCTACAATGAGCAGTTCTTC. It codes for CASSSYRDRVSYNEQFF.

The chain links TRBV7-2 to TRBJ1-2; D possibly corresponds to TRBD1 (6 bases). The CDR3 spans 14 residues. The V gene's germline CDR1 is SGHTA and CDR2 FQGNSA. Trimming shortened V by 5 bases and J by 4 bases, and 14 bases separated the two germline ends. Here the CDR3 DNA reads TGTGCCAGCAGCAATCCGGACAGAGTCTATGGCTACACCTTC. This gives the protein CASSNPDRVYGYTF.

The CDR3 sequence is CASSLTGGNQPQHF. CDR3 nucleotide sequence: TGTGCCAGTAGTTTGACAGGGGGGAATCAGCCCCAGCATTTT. The J gene is TRBJ1-5, the V gene TRBV19; 9 nucleotides match TRBD1. CDR1 and CDR2 (germline): LNHDA, SQIVND (reference sequence). The V gene end was trimmed by 5 bases and the J gene end by 4 bases; junction bases not matched to a gene: 3. The CDR3 is 14 residues long.

The rearrangement links TRBV4-3 to TRBJ1-1; possibly TRBD1 for D (5 bases). The CDR3 runs 13 residues. CDR1 and CDR2 (germline): LGHNA, YSLEER. V was cut by 1 base and J by 12 bases, with 15 bases left in between. The DNA for the CDR3 is TGCGCCAGCAGCCAAGGTGGAGGGGTTCTACCTTTCTTT. Protein: CASSQGGGVLPFF.

CDR3: CASSELVHEQYF. The CDR3 DNA reads as TGTGCCAGCAGTGAGTTAGTCCACGAGCAGTACTTC. The V gene is TRBV25-1, the J gene TRBJ2-7; D unresolved. The CDR3 has 12 amino acids. Trimming took 3 bases from V and 5 from J, leaving 8 bases between them. The germline CDR1 and CDR2 sequences are MGHDK and SYGVNS.

The chain is built from TRBV7-9 and TRBJ2-7; no reliable D call. The CDR3 consists of 15 residues. Trimming left V 1 base short and J 0 bases short, with 10 bases between. The germline V gene has CDR1 SEHNR and CDR2 FQNEAQ (reference sequence). CDR3 bases: TGTGCCAGCAGCTTAGTCGAGGTTGGCTCCTACGAGCAGTACTTC. As protein: CASSLVEVGSYEQYF.

J is TRBJ2-7 and V is TRBV7-2; TRBD1 might be the D (5 bases). CDR3 length equals 15 residues. Germline lookup yields CDR1 SGHTA and CDR2 FQGNSA. Trimming stripped 2 bases from V and 3 bases from J, with 14 bases between. The CDR3 here is CASSLLPRQFYEQYF. CDR3 coding DNA: TGTGCCAGCAGCTTATTGCCCCGACAGTTCTACGAGCAGTACTTC.

V usage is TRBV7-8 and J usage is TRBJ1-2; no definite D call. CDR3 length equals 13 residues. Trimming took off 4 bases at V and 7 bases at J, with 13 bases between the two ends. Germline-derived CDR1 and CDR2 are SGHVS and FQNEAQ. CDR3 sequence: CASSSGKAGGYTF. In DNA, the CDR3 is TGTGCCAGCAGCTCCGGGAAAGCGGGTGGCTACACCTTC.

This chain links TRBV6-5 with TRBJ1-1, with 7 nucleotides matching TRBD1. This CDR3 is 14 amino acids long. Trimming cost V 6 bases and J 0 bases; bases outside gene matches: 4. Germline V gives CDR1 MNHEY, CDR2 SVGAGI. The CDR3 protein is CASRKTGMNTEAFF. The DNA for the CDR3 is TGTGCCAGCAGAAAGACAGGGATGAACACTGAAGCTTTCTTT.

The chain recombines TRBV29-1 with TRBJ1-1; the match to TRBD1 covers 8 bases. The CDR3 loop spans 17 amino acids. Germline V gives CDR1 SQVTM, CDR2 ANQGSEA. V gave up 4 bases and J gave up 1 base; unmatched junction bases: 14. The CDR3 nucleotides read TGCAGCGTTGTAGGTGGACAGGGTCGATCAAAGAACACTGAAGCTTTCTTT. Residues: CSVVGGQGRSKNTEAFF.

Measured by frequency, this clone is medium-sized. This chain's CDR3 is CAIQRHDSDQPQHF. CDR3 nucleotides: TGTGCCATCCAGCGACATGACAGTGATCAGCCCCAGCATTTT. The chain has TRBV10-3 and TRBJ1-5; TRBD1 might be the D (5 bases). Germline V gene data show CDR1 as ENHRY and CDR2 as SYGVKD. This CDR3 contains 14 residues. V lost 8 bases to trimming and J lost 5 bases, with 16 bases between them.

The gene calls are TRBV27 and TRBJ2-1, with TRBD1 matching over 7 bases. Germline assignment: CDR1 MNHEY and CDR2 SMNVEV (reference sequence). This CDR3 contains 16 residues. J was trimmed by 6 bases and V by 5 bases; bases with no gene match: 13. The CDR3 protein is CASSARQGSGINEQFF. CDR3 DNA: TGTGCCAGCAGTGCCCGACAGGGATCGGGAATCAATGAGCAGTTCTTC.

J is TRBJ2-5 and V is TRBV28; a possible D gene is TRBD2 (6 bases). The germline gives CDR1 MDHEN, CDR2 SYDVKM. The CDR3 length is 12 residues. The V end lost 7 bases, the J end lost 5 bases, and 11 bases lay between the germline ends. This CDR3 reads CASNGGIETQYF. In DNA, the CDR3 is TGTGCCAGCAACGGAGGGATCGAGACCCAGTACTTC.